Below are 14 T cell receptor beta chains sequenced from a single sample in a study of cytomegalovirus exposure and HLA in healthy donors. The PCR ran on 60 Vbeta and 13 Jbeta primers. Only in-frame clones appear in the TCRdb table, and some are missing; sequencing was by immunoSEQ multiplex PCR. The sample records 200,000 to 250,000 clones, around 80% being singletons. The sequencing sample was made of PBMCs. These receptors were taken from a boy between 2 and 10 years old in good health and CMV-seronegative.

As DNA, the CDR3 is TGTGCCAGCAGCTTCGGGGGAATCTGGGATACGCAGTATTTT. Its translation is CASSFGGIWDTQYF. The chain carries TRBV7-2 and TRBJ2-3, with D possibly being TRBD2 (6 bases). Looked up from germline, CDR1 is SGHTA and CDR2 is FQGNSA. Trimming took off 3 bases at V and 6 bases at J, with 13 bases between the two ends. The length of the CDR3 is 14 residues.

The CDR3 nucleotides read TGTGCCAGCAGTTTATCCTGGGGGGACAGGGCCCACGAGCAGTACTTC. Translated, it gives CASSLSWGDRAHEQYF. The chain links TRBV27 to TRBJ2-7; the match to TRBD1 covers 9 bases. CDR3 length: 16 residues. Trimming removed 0 bases from V and 5 bases from J; junction bases left unmatched: 8. CDR1 is MNHEY and CDR2 is SMNVEV in the germline V gene (reference sequence).

This chain connects TRBV7-9 to TRBJ1-1, with 9 bases that match TRBD1. With V trimmed by 5 bases and J by 4 bases, 5 bases remained unmatched. The CDR3 is 14 residues long. CDR1 and CDR2 (germline): SEHNR, FQNEAQ (reference sequence). CDR3 nucleotide sequence: TGTGCCAGCAGCAAGGGACAGGGAACCACTGAAGCTTTCTTT. Translation gives CASSKGQGTTEAFF.

About this clone: In the same sample, other DNA sequences code for this CDR3. The rearrangement links TRBV7-8 to TRBJ1-2; D remains unclear. Germline V gene lookup returns CDR1 SGHVS and CDR2 FQNEAQ. The CDR3 spans 18 residues. V was cut by 0 bases and J by 7 bases, with 24 bases left in between. The CDR3 loop reads CASSLAVNPGSSDRGYTF. The CDR3, as DNA: TGTGCCAGCAGCTTAGCTGTCAATCCGGGATCCTCAGATCGTGGCTACACCTTC.

The chain recombines TRBV2 with TRBJ2-1; 7 bases are shared with TRBD2. After removal of 5 bases from V and 6 bases from J, the junction contained 7 bases not matched to a gene. Germline CDR1 is SNHLY and CDR2 is FYNNEI. This CDR3 is built from 14 residues. The CDR3 sequence: CASSRAGMGNEQFF. CDR3 nucleotides: TGTGCCAGCAGTAGAGCGGGAATGGGCAATGAGCAGTTCTTC.

The V and J genes are TRBV19 and TRBJ1-1; 9 bases line up with TRBD1. J gave up 0 bases and V 3 bases, and 8 bases lay outside the gene matches. CDR1 and CDR2 (germline): LNHDA, SQIVND (reference sequence). The CDR3 covers 17 residues. CDR3 DNA: TGTGCCAGTAGTATTCGGGGACAGGGATTTCTGAACACTGAAGCTTTCTTT. As protein: CASSIRGQGFLNTEAFF.

The chain carries TRBV5-1 and TRBJ2-3, with 13 bases aligning to TRBD2. This CDR3 is 17 amino acids long. The V segment lost 4 bases and the J segment 2 bases; nucleotides outside the gene matches: 7. Germline lookup yields CDR1 SGHRS and CDR2 YFSETQ. CDR3 nucleotides: TGCGCCAGCAGCCCGTTGACTAGCGGGGGGCCCACAGATACGCAGTATTTT. It yields the protein CASSPLTSGGPTDTQYF.

The chain employs TRBV2 and TRBJ1-1; 9 bases map to TRBD1. Germline CDR1 reads SNHLY; CDR2 reads FYNNEI. CDR3 length equals 13 residues. Trimming took 6 bases from V and 6 from J; bases not matched to a gene: 5. The CDR3 DNA sequence: TGTGCCAGCAGACAGGGGGCGCCCCCTGAAGCTTTCTTT. Its translation: CASRQGAPPEAFF.

The gene calls are TRBV4-1 and TRBJ2-5; 15 bases align to TRBD2. This CDR3 spans 19 amino acids. With V trimmed by 5 bases and J by 5 bases, 15 bases remained unmatched. Per germline, CDR1 MGHRA and CDR2 YSYEKL. The CDR3, as DNA: TGCGCCAGCAGCACTCGTAGGACTAGCGGGGGGGCTTTGGAGGAGACCCAGTACTTC. This translates into CASSTRRTSGGALEETQYF.

The chain couples TRBV19 to TRBJ2-6, with 9 bases identical to TRBD1. The CDR3 has 18 residues. V was pared by 5 bases and J by 3 bases, with 11 bases of the junction left unmatched. Germline V gene data show CDR1 as LNHDA and CDR2 as SQIVND (reference sequence). As DNA, the CDR3 is TGTGCCAGTAGTCGGGGGACAGGGACATGGGGTGGGGCCAACGTCCTGACTTTC. The encoded protein is CASSRGTGTWGGANVLTF. The whole variable domain, remainder taken from reference TRBV19 and TRBJ2-6, is DGGITQSPKYLFRKEGQNVTLSCEQNLNHDAMYWYRQDPGQGLRLIYYSQIVNDFQKGDIAEGYSVSREKKESFPLTVTSAQKNPTAFYLCASSRGTGTWGGANVLTFGAGSRLTVL.

The sample holds a few counts of this clone. CDR3 DNA sequence: TGCGCCAGCACCATGGGAGGGCGACTCACTGAAGCTTTCTTT. Protein: CASTMGGRLTEAFF. V gene TRBV5-1 combines with J gene TRBJ1-1; D gene uncertain. V lost 6 bases and J 4 bases, leaving 16 bases between the germline ends. The CDR3 is 14 residues long. CDR1 SGHRS and CDR2 YFSETQ come from the germline V gene.

The gene calls are TRBV28 and TRBJ1-2, with D unresolved. The CDR3 is made up of 12 amino acids. Looked up from germline, CDR1 is MDHEN and CDR2 is SYDVKM. Trimming stripped 4 bases from V and 5 bases from J, with 8 bases between. The CDR3 coding sequence is TGTGCCAGCAGTTCACAGACATATGGCTACACCTTC. Its translation is CASSSQTYGYTF.

This sequence joins TRBV7-2 and TRBJ2-5; D not resolved. Germline V gene data show CDR1 as SGHTA and CDR2 as FQGNSA. V dropped 1 base and J dropped 1 base, with 7 bases sitting between them. The CDR3 contains 14 residues. CDR3 loop: CASSLEPVQETQYF. The CDR3 DNA follows: TGTGCCAGCAGCTTAGAACCAGTCCAAGAGACCCAGTACTTC.

This chain uses TRBV25-1 with TRBJ1-2, with 9 bases matching TRBD1. The germline CDR1 and CDR2 sequences are MGHDK and SYGVNS. There are 14 residues in the CDR3. Trimming removed 3 bases from V and 6 bases from J; junction bases left unmatched: 5. DNA for the CDR3: TGTGCCAGCAGTGAGACAGGGGGGCGAGATGGCTACACCTTC. This sequence encodes CASSETGGRDGYTF.